The 10 T cell receptor beta chains listed next were all sequenced from one sample in a study of shared clonotypes between healthy human individuals. This table comes from immunoSEQ multiplex PCR, and its TCRdb copy is limited to in-frame clones, with some not included. In the table there are approximately 1.5 million clones, approximately 98.5% of which are singletons. Material: naive CD4+ T cells sorted from blood. Subset here: CD45RA+ positively selected. The receptors were gathered from a man under 40 in good health.

V is TRBV6-4 and J is TRBJ2-1; TRBD2 matches at 11 bases. From germline, CDR1 is MRHNA and CDR2 SNTAGT. This CDR3 has 15 amino acids. The V segment lost 4 bases and the J segment 6 bases; nucleotides outside the gene matches: 5. CDR3 DNA sequence: TGTGCCAGCAGTGTCACTAGCGGGAGAATCAATGAGCAGTTCTTC. It codes for CASSVTSGRINEQFF.

In nucleotides, the CDR3 is TGTGCCTGGAGCGACGGACACCAAATCTACGAGCAGTACTTC. It is translated as CAWSDGHQIYEQYF. The V gene is TRBV30, the J gene TRBJ2-7, with D possibly being TRBD1 (5 bases). This CDR3 has 14 amino acids. Germline assignment: CDR1 GTSNPN and CDR2 SVGIG (reference sequence). Trimming left V 3 bases short and J 3 bases short, with 15 bases between.

This clone showed up just once. This rearrangement joins TRBV7-8 to TRBJ1-3; perhaps TRBD1 as D (6 bases). Per the germline V gene, CDR1 is SGHVS and CDR2 is FQNEAQ. Trimming cost V 5 bases and J 0 bases, with 14 bases left between them. The CDR3 is made up of 16 amino acids. CDR3: CASSLTGISSGNTIYF. CDR3 coding DNA: TGTGCCAGCAGCCTTACAGGGATATCCTCTGGAAACACCATATATTTT.

The chain links TRBV28 to TRBJ2-3; 12 bases map to TRBD2. V gave up 5 bases and J gave up 6 bases; unmatched junction bases: 6. CDR3 length: 15 amino acids. The germline V gene has CDR1 MDHEN and CDR2 SYDVKM. This CDR3 reads CASSETSGRSDTQYF. The CDR3 nucleotides read TGTGCCAGCAGTGAGACTAGCGGGAGATCGGATACGCAGTATTTT.

V usage is TRBV10-3 and J usage is TRBJ2-2, with TRBD2 matching 8 bases. With V trimmed by 4 bases and J by 4 bases, 5 bases remained unmatched. The CDR3 spans 15 residues. CDR1 is ENHRY and CDR2 is SYGVKD in the germline V gene. CDR3 in DNA: TGTGCCATCAGTGTGGAGCGGGAGTCCACCGGGGAGCTGTTTTTT. It yields the protein CAISVERESTGELFF.

J is TRBJ1-5 and V is TRBV19; TRBD1 matches at 8 bases. The CDR3 covers 16 residues. Germline-derived CDR1 and CDR2 are LNHDA and SQIVND (reference sequence). After removal of 0 bases from V and 6 bases from J, the junction contained 7 bases not matched to a gene. CDR3 residues: CASSIDGQGAGQPQHF. In DNA, the CDR3 is TGTGCCAGTAGTATAGATGGCCAGGGGGCTGGTCAGCCCCAGCATTTT. The full variable domain, its missing parts supplied by reference TRBV19 and TRBJ1-5, is DGGITQSPKYLFRKEGQNVTLSCEQNLNHDAMYWYRQDPGQGLRLIYYSQIVNDFQKGDIAEGYSVSREKKESFPLTVTSAQKNPTAFYLCASSIDGQGAGQPQHFGDGTRLSIL.

Comment on this clone: The identical CDR3 is also encoded by other nucleotide sequences in the sample. The chain links TRBV2 to TRBJ2-1, with a tentative D call TRBD1 (5 bases). Deletions cut 1 base from V and 4 bases from J, with 5 bases between. This CDR3 has 13 amino acids. CDR1 is SNHLY and CDR2 is FYNNEI in the germline V gene. The chain's CDR3 is CASSEDRYNEQFF. In nucleotides, the CDR3 is TGTGCCAGCAGTGAAGACAGGTACAATGAGCAGTTCTTC.

V and J are TRBV11-3 and TRBJ2-2; 8 bases map to TRBD1. The CDR3 has 14 residues. J lost 4 bases, V lost 5 bases, and 3 bases had no gene match. CDR1 SGHNT and CDR2 YENEEA come from the germline V gene. The chain's CDR3 is CASSEQGGTGELFF. For the CDR3, the DNA is TGTGCCAGCAGCGAACAGGGGGGCACCGGGGAGCTGTTTTTT.

The chain carries TRBV7-2 and TRBJ2-3; D ambiguous. The CDR3 spans 13 residues. Germline V gene data show CDR1 as SGHTA and CDR2 as FQGNSA. The germline V and J ends were trimmed by 6 bases and 4 bases, with 11 bases remaining between them. The CDR3 region is CASSSISADTQYF. In DNA, the CDR3 is TGTGCCAGCAGTTCCATATCAGCAGATACGCAGTATTTT.

The chain has TRBV28 and TRBJ2-2; 7 positions match TRBD2. Trimming cost V 2 bases and J 7 bases; bases outside gene matches: 19. Germline V gives CDR1 MDHEN, CDR2 SYDVKM. The CDR3 is 19 amino acids. CDR3 coding DNA: TGTGCCAGCAGTTTACCCAAACTTAGGCGGGAGATTGGTAACGGGGAGCTGTTTTTT. Its protein is CASSLPKLRREIGNGELFF.